This T cell receptor beta chain was sequenced for a study of regulatory T cells in long-lasting Graves disease. General observations from the study: Between persistent patients, around 2,900 public clonotypes were shared, exceeding the 800 to 1,000 shared between new patients. Researchers examined only peripheral blood and not thyroid tissue.

As to time point: persistent/refractory GD, antithyroid drugs over 5 years with positive TRAb. From PBMCs, RNA was extracted and then used to make the TCR library. The authors drew about 9 milliliters of peripheral blood into EDTA tubes. This clonotype was counted at least ten times. What it binds is not known. Combining iRepertoire HTBI primers with Arm-PCR of CDR3 regions, the authors built TCR beta libraries. MiXCR was run by TCRdb on the multiplex PCR reads, yielding one entry per CDR3 protein. The table includes 400,000 or so distinct CDR3 sequences, about 25% detected once. The CDR3 consists of 14 residues. Trimming cost V 6 bases and J 1 base; bases outside gene matches: 6. CDR1 is MDHEN, CDR2 SYDVKM, per germline.

The clonotype was recovered from a female donor with Graves disease. The V and J genes are TRBV28 and TRBJ2-7; 7 bases map to TRBD1. The input for sequencing was peripheral blood mononuclear cells (PBMCs), taken when the disease was refractory, from a patient treated with antithyroid drugs. CDR3 DNA sequence: TGTGCCAGCAGCCAACCGGGACAGTCCTACGAGCAGTACTTC. Translating gives CASSQPGQSYEQYF. Together with reference TRBV28 and TRBJ2-7, the CDR3 gives the full variable domain: DVKVTQSSRYLVKRTGEKVFLECVQDMDHENMFWYRQDPGLGLRLIYFSYDVKMKEKGDIPEGYSVSREKKERFSLILESASTNQTSMYLCASSQPGQSYEQYFGPGTRLTVT.